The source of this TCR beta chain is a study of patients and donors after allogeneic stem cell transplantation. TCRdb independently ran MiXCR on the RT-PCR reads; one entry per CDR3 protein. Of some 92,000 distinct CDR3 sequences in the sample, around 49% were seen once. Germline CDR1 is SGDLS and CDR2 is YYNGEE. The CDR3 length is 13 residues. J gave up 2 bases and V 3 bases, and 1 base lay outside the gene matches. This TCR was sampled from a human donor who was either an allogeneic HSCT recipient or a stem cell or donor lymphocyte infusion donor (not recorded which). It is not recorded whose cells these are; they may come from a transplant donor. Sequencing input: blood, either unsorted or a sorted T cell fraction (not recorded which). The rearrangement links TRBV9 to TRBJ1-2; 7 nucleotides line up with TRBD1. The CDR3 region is CASSGGQNYGYTF. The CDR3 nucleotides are TGTGCCAGCAGCGGGGGACAGAACTATGGCTACACCTTC. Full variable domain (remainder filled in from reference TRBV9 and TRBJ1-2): DSGVTQTPKHLITATGQRVTLRCSPRSGDLSVYWYQQSLDQGLQFLIQYYNGEERAKGNILERFSAQQFPDLHSELNLSSLELGDSALYFCASSGGQNYGYTFGSGTRLTVV.